The clone carrying this T cell receptor (beta chain) has ten or more counts. Its antigen remains unknown. A much more abundant neighbour one base away suggests this may be a read error. The CDR3 has 16 amino acids. In germline, CDR1 is DFQATT, CDR2 SNEGSKA (reference sequence). Trimming removed 0 bases from V and 3 bases from J, with 18 bases in between. This entry is derived from a study of breast tumors, draining lymph nodes, adjacent tissues. Regarding the study as a whole: Compared with lymph nodes, tumors were less diverse; compared with nontumor tissue, more. Data only fit, rather than demonstrated, lymph node origin of most tumor T cells.

From the multiplex PCR reads, TCRdb called clonotypes with MiXCR, one entry per CDR3 protein. Of over 60,000 distinct CDR3 sequences listed, less than 75% are singletons. The TCR comes from a female donor with breast cancer. Some clones in this sample may be carry-over from other donors' samples. The specimen sequenced was breast tumor tissue. The rearrangement joins TRBV20-1 to TRBJ2-7, with D possibly TRBD2 on 6 matching bases. In DNA, the CDR3 is TGCAGTGCTAGAGATCCCACAGCTAGCGCGGACTACGAGCAGTACTTC. Translation: CSARDPTASADYEQYF.